These 7 T cell receptor beta chains originate from one sample sequenced in a study of cytomegalovirus exposure and HLA in healthy donors. The primer mix had 60 Vbeta and 13 Jbeta primers. Generated by immunoSEQ multiplex PCR, the TCRdb table keeps only in-frame clones and is missing some. The sample includes about 130,000 clones, around 71% seen only once; the top ten take 2.6%. What was sequenced was PBMCs. These receptors were collected from a woman aged 60-75 years in good health and CMV-seropositive.

The V and J genes are TRBV5-1 and TRBJ2-7; 12 bases align to TRBD2. With V trimmed by 5 bases and J by 3 bases, 3 bases remained unmatched. Germline lookup yields CDR1 SGHRS and CDR2 YFSETQ. CDR3 length: 14 amino acids. The DNA of the CDR3 is TGCGCCAGCAGTCGACTAGCGGGGGACTACGAGCAGTACTTC. Its protein product is CASSRLAGDYEQYF. Full variable domain (missing parts from reference TRBV5-1 and TRBJ2-7): KAGVTQTPRYLIKTRGQQVTLSCSPISGHRSVSWYQQTPGQGLQFLFEYFSETQRNKGNFPGRFSGRQFSNSRSEMNVSTLELGDSALYLCASSRLAGDYEQYFGPGTRLTVT.

In this sample, this clone turned up once. The chain combines TRBV6-5 with TRBJ1-2, with D tentatively TRBD1 (5 bases). V lost 8 bases and J lost 8, with 24 bases in between. CDR1 and CDR2 from the germline V gene are MNHEY and SVGAGI. CDR3 length equals 15 residues. The DNA for the CDR3 is TGTGCCAGCCAAGTTACGGCAGGGCTAATGCGGGGCTACACCTTC. Its protein product is CASQVTAGLMRGYTF.

Notes on this clone: Because the CDR3 is missing its conserved closing phenylalanine or tryptophan, this is likely a read error. The limits of the CDR3 on the DNA are not certain, so only TCRdb's listed CDR3 is given. This chain joins TRBV21-1 and TRBJ1-4; the D segment call TRBD1 is taken from the table without a DNA check. TRBV21-1 is flagged as a pseudogene. Including both end residues, the CDR3 is 10 amino acids long. This CDR3 reads CASGGQGLAY.

The chain combines TRBV10-3 with TRBJ1-2; 7 bases match TRBD1. The CDR3 spans 14 residues. V trimming: 5 bases; J trimming: 3 bases; junction bases outside the gene matches: 6. CDR1 and CDR2 (germline): ENHRY, SYGVKD. CDR3 bases: TGTGCCATCAGTCGACAGGGATCGGACTATGGCTACACCTTC. Protein product: CAISRQGSDYGYTF.

This rearrangement joins TRBV6-1 to TRBJ2-3; possible D gene TRBD2, 6 bases. CDR3 size: 17 residues. Germline CDR1 and CDR2: MNHNS and SASEGT. Trimming left V 3 bases short and J 0 bases short, with 16 bases between. Written as DNA, the CDR3 is TGTGCCAGCAGTGACCACTCTGCGGGGCCTAGCACAGATACGCAGTATTTT. Its translation is CASSDHSAGPSTDTQYF.

This clone was counted only a few times. The gene calls are TRBV10-3 and TRBJ2-7; possibly TRBD1 for D (5 bases). Trimming pared 8 bases from V and 2 bases from J, leaving 10 bases between. The CDR3 sequence is 12 residues long. CDR1 and CDR2 from the germline V gene are ENHRY and SYGVKD. The CDR3 sequence is CAIGTGAYEQYF. The CDR3 DNA sequence: TGTGCCATCGGTACAGGAGCCTACGAGCAGTACTTC.

V is TRBV19 and J is TRBJ1-6, with D maybe TRBD1 (5 bases). V lost 6 bases, J lost 7 bases, and 16 bases lay in between. CDR3 size: 15 residues. Germline-derived CDR1 and CDR2 are LNHDA and SQIVND (reference sequence). The CDR3 DNA follows: TGTGCCAGTAGAACAGGTGACCGAGAGAATTCACCCCTCCACTTT. Translating it yields CASRTGDRENSPLHF.